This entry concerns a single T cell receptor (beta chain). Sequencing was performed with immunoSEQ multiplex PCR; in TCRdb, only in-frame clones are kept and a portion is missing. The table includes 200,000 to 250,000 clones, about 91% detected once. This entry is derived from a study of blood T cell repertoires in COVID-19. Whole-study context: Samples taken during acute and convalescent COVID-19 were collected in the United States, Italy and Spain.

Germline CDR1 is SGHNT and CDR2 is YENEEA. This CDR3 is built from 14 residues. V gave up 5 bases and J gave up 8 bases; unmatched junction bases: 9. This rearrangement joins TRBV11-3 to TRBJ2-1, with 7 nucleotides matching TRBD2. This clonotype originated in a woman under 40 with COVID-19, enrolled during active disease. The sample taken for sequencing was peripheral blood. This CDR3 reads CASSGGGAVDEQFF. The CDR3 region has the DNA TGTGCCAGCAGCGGGGGGGGAGCCGTCGATGAGCAGTTCTTC.